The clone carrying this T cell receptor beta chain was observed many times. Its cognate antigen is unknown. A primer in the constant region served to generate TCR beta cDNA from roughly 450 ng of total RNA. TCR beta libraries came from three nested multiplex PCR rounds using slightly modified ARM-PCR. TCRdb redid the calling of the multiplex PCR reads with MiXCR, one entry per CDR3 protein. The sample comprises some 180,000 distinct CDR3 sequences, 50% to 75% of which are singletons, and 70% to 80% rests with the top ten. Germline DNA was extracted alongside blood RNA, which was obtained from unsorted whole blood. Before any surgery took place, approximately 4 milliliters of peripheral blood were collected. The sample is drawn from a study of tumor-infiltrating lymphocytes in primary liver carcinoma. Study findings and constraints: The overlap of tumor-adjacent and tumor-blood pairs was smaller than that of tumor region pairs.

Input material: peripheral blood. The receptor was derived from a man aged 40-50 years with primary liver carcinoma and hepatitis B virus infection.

CDR3 protein: CASSLGQPQHF. DNA of the CDR3: TGTGCCAGCAGTTTGGGACAGCCCCAGCATTTT. The chain combines TRBV12-3 or TRBV12-4 with TRBJ1-5; D is unresolved. V was shortened by 3 bases and J by 7 bases, with 4 bases between the two germline ends. This CDR3 has 11 residues.